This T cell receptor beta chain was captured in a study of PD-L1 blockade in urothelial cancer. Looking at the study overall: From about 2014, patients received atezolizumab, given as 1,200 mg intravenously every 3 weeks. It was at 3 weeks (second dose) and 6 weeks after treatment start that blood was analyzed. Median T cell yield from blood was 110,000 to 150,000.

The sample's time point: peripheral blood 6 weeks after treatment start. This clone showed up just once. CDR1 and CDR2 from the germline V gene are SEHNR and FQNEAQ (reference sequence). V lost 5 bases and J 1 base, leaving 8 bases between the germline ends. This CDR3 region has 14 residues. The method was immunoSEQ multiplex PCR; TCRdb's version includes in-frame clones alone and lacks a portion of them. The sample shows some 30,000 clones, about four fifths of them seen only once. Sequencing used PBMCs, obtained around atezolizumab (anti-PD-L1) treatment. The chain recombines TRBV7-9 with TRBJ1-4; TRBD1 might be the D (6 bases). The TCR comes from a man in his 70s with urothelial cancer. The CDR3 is CASSKGETNEKLFF. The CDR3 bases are TGTGCCAGCAGCAAGGGGGAAACTAATGAAAAACTGTTTTTT.